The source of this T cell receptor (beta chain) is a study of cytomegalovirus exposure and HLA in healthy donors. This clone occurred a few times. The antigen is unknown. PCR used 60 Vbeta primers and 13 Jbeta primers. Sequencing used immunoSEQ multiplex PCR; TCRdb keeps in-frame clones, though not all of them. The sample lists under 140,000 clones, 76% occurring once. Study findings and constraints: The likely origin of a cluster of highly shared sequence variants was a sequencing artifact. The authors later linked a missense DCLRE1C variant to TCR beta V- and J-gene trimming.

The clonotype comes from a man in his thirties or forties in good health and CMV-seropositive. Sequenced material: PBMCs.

The CDR3 protein is CASSMAGYNEQFF. CDR3 bases: TGTGCCAGTAGTATGGCGGGGTACAATGAGCAGTTCTTC. The chain employs TRBV19 and TRBJ2-1; the D gene is possibly TRBD2 (6 bases). The germline V gene has CDR1 LNHDA and CDR2 SQIVND (reference sequence). The CDR3 extends over 13 amino acids. V dropped 3 bases and J dropped 4 bases, with 7 bases sitting between them. Drawing the rest from reference TRBV19 and TRBJ2-1, the complete variable domain is DGGITQSPKYLFRKEGQNVTLSCEQNLNHDAMYWYRQDPGQGLRLIYYSQIVNDFQKGDIAEGYSVSREKKESFPLTVTSAQKNPTAFYLCASSMAGYNEQFFGPGTRLTVL.